This TCR beta chain originates from a study of T-cell memory formation after mild COVID-19. Points from the study as a whole: There were some responding clones in pre-infection memory, which suggested that cross-reactive memory had joined. Nothing confirmed that second-wave clones peaking on day 37 were specific for SARS-CoV-2. Clones that contracted from day 15 to 85 had balanced CD4/CD8; later expanders were CD4+ biased.

Each CDR3 protein is one row after TCRdb ran MiXCR on the 5' RACE reads. The sample yields 35,000 to 45,000 distinct CDR3 sequences, 5.5% to 8.5% seen once. Trimming removed 1 base from V and 8 bases from J; junction bases left unmatched: 5. Per the germline V gene, CDR1 is SGHTA and CDR2 is FQGNSA. The CDR3 is 14 amino acids. This clonotype showed up many times. Its antigen is still unknown. The TCR comes from an adult who had mild COVID-19 (a few samples of this study predate the infection). Cell type and time point are not known. Specimen: PBMCs or a T cell subset sorted from them (not recorded which). The chain recombines TRBV7-2 with TRBJ2-1, with 7 bases aligning to TRBD2. CDR3 bases: TGTGCCAGCAGCTTAGTTGCTAGCGGTGATGAGCAGTTCTTC. Residues: CASSLVASGDEQFF.